These 31 T cell receptor beta chains came from one sample sequenced in a study of cytomegalovirus exposure and HLA in healthy donors (dated by TCRdb to 2015 to 2018). The protocol used for the library was the immunoSEQ multiplex PCR assay. The multiplex PCR relied on a mix of 60 forward primers for TCR Vbeta segments and 13 reverse primers for TCR Jbeta segments. TCRdb took over this immuneACCESS table, retaining in-frame rearrangements with V and J assigned. Such tables are incomplete; in checked studies, under half of the missing clones stem from an unresolved V gene, and the remainder is unexplained. The sample table lists 100,000 to 150,000 clones, 60% to 85% of them with a count of one. Around 3.6% of the sample lies in the top ten. Sequenced sample: PBMCs. These receptors were obtained from a young man in good health and CMV-seronegative.

The chain uses TRBV19 and TRBJ1-2; D is uncertain. The CDR3 covers 14 residues. Germline loops: CDR1 LNHDA, CDR2 SQIVND (reference sequence). V was trimmed by 3 bases and J by 3 bases, leaving 11 bases between them. The DNA for the CDR3 is TGTGCCAGTAGTATTGTCAAAGACTACTATGGCTACACCTTC. Its translation is CASSIVKDYYGYTF. Variable domain in full (rest from reference TRBV19 and TRBJ1-2): DGGITQSPKYLFRKEGQNVTLSCEQNLNHDAMYWYRQDPGQGLRLIYYSQIVNDFQKGDIAEGYSVSREKKESFPLTVTSAQKNPTAFYLCASSIVKDYYGYTFGSGTRLTVV.

There are a few counts of this clone. The genes are TRBV2 and TRBJ1-1; a weak D match, TRBD1 (5 bases). This CDR3 is built from 17 residues. In germline, CDR1 is SNHLY, CDR2 FYNNEI. V dropped 3 bases and J dropped 0 bases, with 17 bases sitting between them. The CDR3 DNA follows: TGTGCCAGCAGTGAGTCAGGGATCCCGGCCATGAACACTGAAGCTTTCTTT. It specifies CASSESGIPAMNTEAFF.

The J gene is TRBJ1-1, the V gene TRBV5-1; D possibly corresponds to TRBD1 (5 bases). Trimming took 1 base from V and 5 from J, leaving 15 bases between them. Germline V CDR1 and CDR2: SGHRS, YFSETQ. The CDR3 consists of 15 residues. This chain's CDR3 is CASSLLSAGHTEAFF. The CDR3 DNA sequence: TGCGCCAGCAGCTTGTTAAGCGCGGGGCATACTGAAGCTTTCTTT. Full variable domain (outside the CDR3, taken from reference TRBV5-1 and TRBJ1-1): KAGVTQTPRYLIKTRGQQVTLSCSPISGHRSVSWYQQTPGQGLQFLFEYFSETQRNKGNFPGRFSGRQFSNSRSEMNVSTLELGDSALYLCASSLLSAGHTEAFFGQGTRLTVV.

This clone was seen a handful of times. Other DNA sequences of this sample code for an identical CDR3. This sequence joins TRBV7-2 and TRBJ2-7, with D possibly matching TRBD1 (6 bases). CDR3 length: 14 residues. Germline values: CDR1 SGHTA, CDR2 FQGNSA. Trimming took 1 base from V and 6 from J, leaving 13 bases between them. The chain's CDR3 is CASSLGETGPEQYF. Here the CDR3 DNA reads TGTGCCAGCAGCTTAGGCGAGACAGGACCCGAGCAGTACTTC.

This chain joins TRBV7-9 and TRBJ1-4; D not resolved. In germline, CDR1 is SEHNR, CDR2 FQNEAQ (reference sequence). The CDR3 has 14 residues. The V end was cut by 1 base, the J end by 4 bases, with 7 bases between. The CDR3 reads CASSLELINEKLFF. The CDR3 DNA sequence: TGTGCCAGCAGCTTAGAACTGATTAATGAAAAACTGTTTTTT. The full variable domain, completed using reference TRBV7-9 and TRBJ1-4, is DTGVSQNPRHKITKRGQNVTFRCDPISEHNRLYWYRQTLGQGPEFLTYFQNEAQLEKSRLLSDRFSAERPKGSFSTLEIQRTEQGDSAMYLCASSLELINEKLFFGSGTQLSVL.

The CDR3 loop reads CASRIAGLETQYF. The CDR3 DNA is TGTGCCAGCAGGATAGCGGGTTTAGAGACCCAGTACTTC. V usage is TRBV6-1 and J usage is TRBJ2-5; the match to TRBD2 covers 7 bases. The CDR3 extends over 13 amino acids. Germline-derived CDR1 and CDR2 are MNHNS and SASEGT. Trimming at V came to 6 bases and at J to 4 bases, leaving 5 bases not matched to a gene.

The chain links TRBV7-9 to TRBJ2-5; TRBD1 matches 10 bases. There are 15 residues in the CDR3. CDR1 SEHNR and CDR2 FQNEAQ come from the germline V gene (reference sequence). V trimming: 4 bases; J trimming: 5 bases; junction bases outside the gene matches: 7. The CDR3 spells CASSSGQGVRETQYF. In DNA form, the CDR3 reads TGTGCCAGCAGCTCTGGACAGGGGGTCCGGGAGACCCAGTACTTC.

This clone was picked up a small number of times. V is TRBV7-8 and J is TRBJ1-1; D possibly corresponds to TRBD1 (6 bases). Germline values: CDR1 SGHVS, CDR2 FQNEAQ. The length of the CDR3 is 13 residues. Trimming left V 6 bases short and J 4 bases short, with 12 bases between. CDR3: CASSLRGSTEAFF. The CDR3 DNA reads TGTGCCAGCAGTCTTAGGGGGAGCACTGAAGCTTTCTTT. The whole variable domain, remainder taken from reference TRBV7-8 and TRBJ1-1, is GAGVSQSPRYKVAKRGQDVALRCDPISGHVSLFWYQQALGQGPEFLTYFQNEAQLDKSGLPSDRFFAERPEGSVSTLKIQRTQQEDSAVYLCASSLRGSTEAFFGQGTRLTVV.

In nucleotides, the CDR3 is TGCGCCAGCAGCGTAGCGATTGGGATTGCGATCCGAGAAGCTTTCTTT. It specifies CASSVAIGIAIREAFF. The chain joins TRBV5-1 to TRBJ1-1; D is unclear. This CDR3 is built from 16 residues. The germline gives CDR1 SGHRS, CDR2 YFSETQ. V lost 4 bases to trimming and J lost 8 bases, with 24 bases between them.

This sequence joins TRBV28 and TRBJ2-7; the match to TRBD2 covers 7 bases. J was trimmed by 5 bases and V by 2 bases; bases with no gene match: 9. Germline CDR1 reads MDHEN; CDR2 reads SYDVKM. The CDR3 is made up of 15 amino acids. As DNA, the CDR3 is TGTGCCAGCAGTTTAGCGGGGACTACCGGGGACGAGCAGTACTTC. Amino acid sequence: CASSLAGTTGDEQYF.

The V gene is TRBV9, the J gene TRBJ2-4; 10 positions match TRBD2. In germline, CDR1 is SGDLS, CDR2 YYNGEE. The V segment lost 3 bases and the J segment 2 bases; nucleotides outside the gene matches: 8. The CDR3 consists of 17 residues. The CDR3 DNA reads TGTGCCAGCAGCGCCCCAGCTAGCGGGGGAACCAAAAACATTCAGTACTTC. It is translated as CASSAPASGGTKNIQYF.

The J gene is TRBJ1-1, the V gene TRBV7-2; D is possibly TRBD1 (5 bases). V was clipped by 1 base and J by 7 bases, with 7 bases between them. Germline values: CDR1 SGHTA, CDR2 FQGNSA. This CDR3 region has 12 residues. Here the CDR3 reads CASSLVGDEAFF. The CDR3 DNA follows: TGTGCCAGCAGCTTAGTAGGGGATGAAGCTTTCTTT.

The genes are TRBV5-4 and TRBJ1-1, with TRBD1 identical over 7 bases. This CDR3 contains 14 residues. Germline V gene lookup returns CDR1 SGHNT and CDR2 YYREEE (reference sequence). The trim removed 3 bases at V and 3 bases at J, leaving 5 bases unmatched. CDR3 in DNA: TGTGCCAGCAGCTCCCCGGGACAGCACACTGAAGCTTTCTTT. Its protein product is CASSSPGQHTEAFF. Full variable domain (rest looked up from reference TRBV5-4 and TRBJ1-1): ETGVTQSPTHLIKTRGQQVTLRCSSQSGHNTVSWYQQALGQGPQFIFQYYREEENGRGNFPPRFSGLQFPNYSSELNVNALELDDSALYLCASSSPGQHTEAFFGQGTRLTVV.

V is TRBV5-4 and J is TRBJ2-7; a weak D match, TRBD2 (5 bases). CDR3 length equals 12 residues. The V end lost 4 bases, the J end lost 5 bases, and 10 bases lay between the germline ends. CDR1 and CDR2 from the germline V gene are SGHNT and YYREEE (reference sequence). CDR3 residues: CASSPPGDEQYF. The CDR3 coding sequence is TGTGCCAGCAGCCCGCCCGGGGACGAGCAGTACTTC.

J is TRBJ2-6 and V is TRBV7-8, with TRBD2 identical over 13 bases. In germline, CDR1 is SGHVS, CDR2 FQNEAQ. The CDR3 contains 18 residues. The ends lost 5 bases at V and 4 bases at J; junction bases unmatched: 8. CDR3: CASSLRTSGSPGANVLTF. DNA for the CDR3: TGTGCCAGCAGCCTACGGACTAGCGGGAGTCCCGGGGCCAACGTCCTGACTTTC.

This sequence joins TRBV4-2 and TRBJ2-1; 8 nucleotides agree with TRBD2. The CDR3 consists of 17 residues. CDR1 and CDR2 (germline): LGHNA, YNFKEQ. J lost 0 bases, V lost 2 bases, and 6 bases had no gene match. CDR3 DNA: TGTGCCAGCAGCCAACCGACCGGGACTAGCTCCTACAATGAGCAGTTCTTC. Amino acids: CASSQPTGTSSYNEQFF.

This chain links TRBV30 with TRBJ2-7; the D is unclear. This CDR3 spans 12 amino acids. V was trimmed by 0 bases and J by 3 bases, leaving 6 bases between them. CDR1 and CDR2 (germline): GTSNPN, SVGIG (reference sequence). CDR3 loop: CAWSVGVYEQYF. The CDR3 region has the DNA TGTGCCTGGAGTGTAGGAGTCTACGAGCAGTACTTC.

This clone was picked up one time. The genes are TRBV19 and TRBJ2-1, with 7 bases aligning to TRBD2. This CDR3 contains 16 residues. Unmatched junction bases numbered 6, after V lost 0 bases and J lost 4 bases. Germline V lookup: CDR1 LNHDA, CDR2 SQIVND (reference sequence). In DNA, the CDR3 is TGTGCCAGTAGTATAGATCTGGGCGGGAGATACAATGAGCAGTTCTTC. It yields the protein CASSIDLGGRYNEQFF. The full variable domain, its missing parts supplied by reference TRBV19 and TRBJ2-1, is DGGITQSPKYLFRKEGQNVTLSCEQNLNHDAMYWYRQDPGQGLRLIYYSQIVNDFQKGDIAEGYSVSREKKESFPLTVTSAQKNPTAFYLCASSIDLGGRYNEQFFGPGTRLTVL.

The rearrangement uses TRBV5-1 and TRBJ2-1; TRBD2 matches at 7 bases. V lost 2 bases and J lost 6; bases outside the gene matches: 8. The CDR3 totals 15 residues. The germline CDR1 and CDR2 sequences are SGHRS and YFSETQ. The CDR3 nucleotides read TGCGCCAGCAGCTTTAGCGGGCCGCGGCTCAATGAGCAGTTCTTC. Protein product: CASSFSGPRLNEQFF.

The rearrangement joins TRBV5-6 to TRBJ2-1; 7 positions match TRBD2. Unmatched junction bases numbered 9, after V lost 2 bases and J lost 7 bases. This CDR3 is built from 15 residues. Germline V CDR1 and CDR2: SGHDT, YYEEEE. The CDR3 reads CASSFDRGGGNEQFF. In DNA, the CDR3 is TGTGCCAGCAGCTTTGACCGCGGGGGTGGGAATGAGCAGTTCTTC. Filled out from reference TRBV5-6 and TRBJ2-1, the complete variable domain reads DAGVTQSPTHLIKTRGQQVTLRCSPKSGHDTVSWYQQALGQGPQFIFQYYEEEERQRGNFPDRFSGHQFPNYSSELNVNALLLGDSALYLCASSFDRGGGNEQFFGPGTRLTVL.

This chain links TRBV28 with TRBJ1-6, with 7 bases aligning to TRBD1. This CDR3 spans 15 amino acids. J was trimmed by 9 bases and V by 3 bases; bases with no gene match: 8. Germline values: CDR1 MDHEN, CDR2 SYDVKM. The CDR3 reads CASSLEAGGGSPLHF. The DNA for the CDR3 is TGTGCCAGCAGTTTGGAGGCAGGGGGTGGTTCACCCCTCCACTTT.

This clone was seen a single time. This chain links TRBV10-3 with TRBJ1-1, with D perhaps matching TRBD1 (5 bases). The germline gives CDR1 ENHRY, CDR2 SYGVKD. This CDR3 is 16 amino acids long. V lost 6 bases and J 0 bases, leaving 17 bases between the germline ends. The DNA of the CDR3 is TGTGCCATCAGCGATTGGGGACGGGGGGTGAACACTGAAGCTTTCTTT. Protein product: CAISDWGRGVNTEAFF.

The CDR3: CASSERTGISGNTIYF. The CDR3 region has the DNA TGTGCCAGTAGTGAACGAACAGGCATCTCTGGAAACACCATATATTTT. The chain employs TRBV19 and TRBJ1-3; D might be TRBD1 (5 bases). CDR3 length: 16 residues. Per the germline V gene, CDR1 is LNHDA and CDR2 is SQIVND (reference sequence). V shed 5 bases and J shed 0 bases, with 14 bases lying between them.

The CDR3 spells CASSLRLAGVETQYF. The CDR3 region has the DNA TGTGCCAGCAGCCTCAGACTAGCGGGGGTTGAGACCCAGTACTTC. The V call is TRBV7-8, the J call TRBJ2-5, with 12 bases matching TRBD2. The germline V gene has CDR1 SGHVS and CDR2 FQNEAQ. Germline trimming cut 5 bases from V and 5 bases from J; bases unmatched to any gene: 6. CDR3 length equals 15 residues.

The chain couples TRBV6-1 to TRBJ2-7; no firm D call. Per the germline V gene, CDR1 is MNHNS and CDR2 is SASEGT. Trimming removed 6 bases from V and 4 bases from J, with 16 bases in between. CDR3 size: 14 residues. The CDR3 DNA reads TGTGCCAGCAGCGTTTCTTTTGGGCCATACGAGCAGTACTTC. This translates into CASSVSFGPYEQYF.

The chain couples TRBV7-2 to TRBJ1-6; unclear D gene. The V gene's germline CDR1 is SGHTA and CDR2 FQGNSA. V gave up 4 bases and J gave up 4 bases, with 11 bases separating them. The CDR3 length is 15 residues. This chain's CDR3 is CASSSKQNYNSPLHF. DNA for the CDR3: TGTGCCAGCAGCTCCAAACAGAATTATAATTCACCCCTCCACTTT.

J is TRBJ2-3 and V is TRBV6-4, with D perhaps matching TRBD1 (6 bases). This CDR3 has 13 residues. CDR1 is MRHNA, CDR2 SNTAGT, per germline. V was clipped by 2 bases and J by 4 bases, with 7 bases between them. The CDR3 DNA follows: TGTGCCAGCAGTGACAGGGGGTCAGATACGCAGTATTTT. Protein: CASSDRGSDTQYF.

The J gene is TRBJ2-2, the V gene TRBV5-1; TRBD1 matches 8 bases. V was pared by 4 bases and J by 6 bases, with 11 bases of the junction left unmatched. This CDR3 is built from 16 residues. Germline CDR1 and CDR2: SGHRS and YFSETQ. The CDR3 DNA sequence: TGCGCCAGCAGCCGAACGGGGGCAGGGGGCTCCGGGGAGCTGTTTTTT. It specifies CASSRTGAGGSGELFF.

This rearrangement joins TRBV18 to TRBJ2-1; 10 bases are a match to TRBD1. The CDR3 runs 15 residues. Germline V lookup: CDR1 KGHSH, CDR2 LQKENI. V shed 2 bases and J 6 bases; nucleotides not matched to a gene: 4. CDR3 amino acids: CASSPGTGVGNEQFF. The DNA for the CDR3 is TGTGCCAGCTCACCAGGGACAGGGGTCGGCAATGAGCAGTTCTTC.

The chain employs TRBV5-1 and TRBJ2-5; D is unresolved. TRBJ2-7 explains the end of the DNA better; the J call may be wrong. CDR3 length: 14 amino acids. Per the germline V gene, CDR1 is SGHRS and CDR2 is YFSETQ. CDR3 protein: CASSLLGQDYEQYF. In DNA, the CDR3 is TGCGCCAGCAGCTTGCTCGGGCAGGACTACGAGCAGTACTTC.

The chain employs TRBV4-3 and TRBJ2-1; 8 bases agree with TRBD2. The length of the CDR3 is 15 residues. Per germline, CDR1 LGHNA and CDR2 YSLEER. With V trimmed by 4 bases and J by 9 bases, 11 bases remained unmatched. The CDR3 here is CASSPSASGGIEQFF. The CDR3 nucleotides read TGCGCCAGCAGCCCGAGCGCCAGCGGGGGTATTGAGCAGTTCTTC.